A selection of T cell receptor beta chains follows, all from one sample in a study of blood T cell repertoires in COVID-19. Repertoires were generated with immunoSEQ multiplex PCR, while TCRdb's copy carries only in-frame clones and drops some. There are some 190,000 clones in the sample; about 80% occur only once, and 6.9% lies in the top ten. The sample was peripheral blood. The source is a man aged 60 to 75 with acute or convalescent COVID-19. Both conserved end residues are part of each CDR3. D genes are given only for firm matches. Clone size is shown for a subset of rows, as once, few, many or a class of expanded clone.

abundance	d_gene	len	v_gene	j_gene	CDR3nt	CDR3aa
-	TRBD2	20	TRBV7-6	TRBJ2-1	TGTGCCAGCAGCCCAAAGGGGGGACTAGCGGGATCGAGCTCCTACAATGAGCAGTTCTTC	CASSPKGGLAGSSSYNEQFF
-	-	15	TRBV19	TRBJ1-3	TGTGCCAGTAGTACTGTCAGGGGCCTCGGAAACACCATATATTTT	CASSTVRGLGNTIYF
once	-	18	TRBV9	TRBJ1-1	TGTGCCAGCAGCCTATCACCCAACTCCGCGGTTGTGGGCACTGAAGCTTTCTTT	CASSLSPNSAVVGTEAFF
once	TRBD2	16	TRBV5-1	TRBJ2-3	TGCGCCAGCTCCTCGGGAATAGCGGGAGGGCCGGATACGCAGTATTTT	CASSSGIAGGPDTQYF
-	-	13	TRBV5-1	TRBJ1-5	TGCGCCAGCAGCCCTCAGGGCCATGGGCCCCAGCATTTT	CASSPQGHGPQHF
-	TRBD2	13	TRBV6-5	TRBJ2-1	TGTGCCAGCCTGCCTAGCGGTTACAATGAGCAGTTCTTC	CASLPSGYNEQFF
-	-	15	TRBV21-1	TRBJ2-1	TGTGCCAGCAGCAAACAGCGGGAGAGAATAGATGAGCAGTTCTTC	CASSKQRERIDEQFF
-	-	13	TRBV7-3	TRBJ1-2	TGTGCCAGCAGCCCCAGGGTGGACTATGGCTACACCTTC	CASSPRVDYGYTF
-	-	12	TRBV19	TRBJ1-1	TGTGCCAGTAAGTGGGCGGGGACTGAAGCTTTCTTT	CASKWAGTEAFF
-	TRBD1	14	TRBV18	TRBJ1-5	TGTGCCAGCTCACCACGACAGGGGCCAGAGCCCCAGCATTTT	CASSPRQGPEPQHF
-	-	15	TRBV19	TRBJ1-1	TGTGCCAGTAGTATAGAGGACAGACTGAACACTGAAGCTTTCTTT	CASSIEDRLNTEAFF
-	-	15	TRBV29-1	TRBJ2-5	TGCAGCGTTGAGCCCTTACTGGAGTACCAAGAGACCCAGTACTTC	CSVEPLLEYQETQYF
-	-	16	TRBV6-1	TRBJ1-1	TGTGCCAGCAGTGACGCGAGCAGGGTCTCGAACACTGAAGCTTTCTTT	CASSDASRVSNTEAFF
-	TRBD1	14	TRBV6-1	TRBJ2-7	TGTGCCAGCAGTGAAGCCCGACAGGGCTCCGAGCAGTACTTC	CASSEARQGSEQYF
few	TRBD2	19	TRBV5-1	TRBJ2-2	TGCGCCAGCAGCCGAATCCCGGGACTAGCGGGAATTTCCACCGGGGAGCTGTTTTTT	CASSRIPGLAGISTGELFF
-	TRBD1	15	TRBV7-2	TRBJ1-2	TGTGCCAGCAGCCCGAGGACAGGGACCCTCTATGGCTACACCTTC	CASSPRTGTLYGYTF
-	TRBD2	18	TRBV2	TRBJ2-1	TGTGCCAGCAGTGGGAGAGGGGCTAGCGGGGTGGCCTACAATGAGCAGTTCTTC	CASSGRGASGVAYNEQFF
-	-	13	TRBV21-1	TRBJ2-1	TGTGCCAGCGTAGCTATTAGTTGGTGTGAGCAGTTCTTC	CASVAISWCEQFF
-	TRBD1	17	TRBV5-4	TRBJ1-1	TGTGCCAGCAGCTCAGTCCCGGGACAGGTGGGAAGAACTGAAGCTTTCTTT	CASSSVPGQVGRTEAFF
-	TRBD2	13	TRBV2	TRBJ2-1	TGTGCCAGCAATGGACTAGCGGGAGGTGGGCAGTTCTTC	CASNGLAGGGQFF
-	-	13	TRBV4-2	TRBJ1-5	TGTGCCAGCAGCGACAGTGTACACCAGCCCCAGCATTTT	CASSDSVHQPQHF
-	TRBD2	18	TRBV19	TRBJ2-7	TGTGCCAGTAGTATAAGTTTAGCGGGAGGCATCAACTCCTACGAGCAGTACTTC	CASSISLAGGINSYEQYF
-	-	14	TRBV24-1	TRBJ2-3	TGTGCCACCAGTGATTTGTTTGAGACAGATACGCAGTATTTT	CATSDLFETDTQYF
-	-	16	TRBV19	TRBJ1-1	TGTGCCAGTAGTATAGCGGTCTTTGAGTTGAACACTGAAGCTTTCTTT	CASSIAVFELNTEAFF
-	TRBD2	18	TRBV7-2	TRBJ2-1	TGTGCCAGCAGCCTACGGACTAGCGGGGGGAGCTCCTACAATGAGCAGTTCTTC	CASSLRTSGGSSYNEQFF
-	TRBD1	14	TRBV10-2	TRBJ1-3	TGCGCCAGCAGTGATTTGACAGGGGGAAACACCATATATTTT	CASSDLTGGNTIYF
-	-	14	TRBV10-3	TRBJ2-2	TGTGCCATCAGTGGGCGGGAGAACACCGGGGAGCTGTTTTTT	CAISGRENTGELFF
-	-	17	TRBV12-5	TRBJ1-4	TGTGCTAGTGGTTTGGCCCGGGAGGGGGGAACTAATGAAAAACTGTTTTTT	CASGLAREGGTNEKLFF
-	TRBD1	15	TRBV7-3	TRBJ2-5	TGTGCCAGCAGGAGGACAGGGGAGAGCGGGGAGACCCAGTACTTC	CASRRTGESGETQYF
-	TRBD2	16	TRBV15	TRBJ2-1	TGTGCCACCAGCTCGGGACTAGCGGGAGGGGAAAATGAGCAGTTCTTC	CATSSGLAGGENEQFF
few	-	11	TRBV30	TRBJ2-7	TGTGCCTCACTCCGTGGCCCGGGGCAGTACTTC	CASLRGPGQYF
few	-	13	TRBV5-1	TRBJ1-1	TGCGCCACCCGGGGTACGGTAAACACTGAAGCTTTCTTT	CATRGTVNTEAFF
-	-	12	TRBV18	TRBJ2-1	TGTGCCAGCTCACCACGGCACAATGAGCAGTTCTTC	CASSPRHNEQFF
-	TRBD1	14	TRBV27	TRBJ1-1	TGTGCCAGCAGTTTAGGACAGGCGAACACTGAAGCTTTCTTT	CASSLGQANTEAFF
-	-	15	TRBV10-2	TRBJ2-2	TGCGCCAGCAGTGACCAGGGTTCGAACACCGGGGAGCTGTTTTTT	CASSDQGSNTGELFF
-	-	15	TRBV5-6	TRBJ2-1	TGTGCCAGCAGCTTTCGGGGCGGGGTCGCCAATGAGCAGTTCTTC	CASSFRGGVANEQFF
-	-	12	TRBV2	TRBJ1-5	TGTGCCAGCAGTGATCCCGACAGGCCCCAGCATTTT	CASSDPDRPQHF
once	-	15	TRBV6-6	TRBJ1-1	TGTGCCAGCAGTTACCCGGACAGTATGAACACTGAAGCTTTCTTT	CASSYPDSMNTEAFF
-	TRBD2	15	TRBV29-1	TRBJ2-3	TGCAGCGTTGAAGAAGGGCGGGGGGGCGTGGATACGCAGTATTTT	CSVEEGRGGVDTQYF
-	TRBD2	17	TRBV29-1	TRBJ2-1	TGCAGCGTATTCAGGACTAGCGGCTCAAGCTCCTACAATGAGCAGTTCTTC	CSVFRTSGSSSYNEQFF
-	-	14	TRBV19	TRBJ2-7	TGTGCCAGTAGTATCTCGACAGGGAGGCACGAGCAGTACTTC	CASSISTGRHEQYF
-	-	15	TRBV19	TRBJ1-5	TGTGCCAGTAGTATAGGTTCCAATAGCAATCAGCCCCAGCATTTT	CASSIGSNSNQPQHF
-	TRBD1	16	TRBV30	TRBJ1-5	TGTGCCTACATCCCACAGGGGCTGGGCAGCAATCAGCCCCAGCATTTT	CAYIPQGLGSNQPQHF
-	-	15	TRBV20-1	TRBJ2-5	TGCAGTGCTAGTGGGGTAGCGGAGAAACAAGAGACCCAGTACTTC	CSASGVAEKQETQYF
-	-	13	TRBV5-4	TRBJ2-7	TGTGCCAGCAACGACTTGGGACTGGACGAGCAGTACTTC	CASNDLGLDEQYF
-	TRBD2	17	TRBV7-2	TRBJ2-3	TGTGCCAGCAGCCCAAGCCCAAGCGGGGACTTCACAGATACGCAGTATTTT	CASSPSPSGDFTDTQYF
-	TRBD2	16	TRBV5-1	TRBJ2-1	TGCGCCAGCAGCTGGACTAGCGGTCTGACGGGGAATGAGCAGTTCTTC	CASSWTSGLTGNEQFF
-	-	16	TRBV6-4	TRBJ1-5	TGTGCCAGCAGGGGAATCAGGGATTATAGCAATCAGCCCCAGCATTTT	CASRGIRDYSNQPQHF
-	-	13	TRBV27	TRBJ1-2	TGTGCCAGCACCTCTGGAGGGCGGAATGGCTACACCTTC	CASTSGGRNGYTF